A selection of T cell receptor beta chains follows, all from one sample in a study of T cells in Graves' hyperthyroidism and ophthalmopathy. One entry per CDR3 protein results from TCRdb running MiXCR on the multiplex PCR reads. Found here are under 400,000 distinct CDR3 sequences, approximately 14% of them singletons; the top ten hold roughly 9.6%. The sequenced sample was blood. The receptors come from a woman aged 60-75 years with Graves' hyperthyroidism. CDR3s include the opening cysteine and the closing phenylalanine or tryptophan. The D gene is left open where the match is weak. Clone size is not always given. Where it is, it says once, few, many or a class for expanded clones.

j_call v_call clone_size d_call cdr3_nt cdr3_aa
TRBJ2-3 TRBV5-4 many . TGTGCCAGCAGCCCCCCCGCTACGGGAGCTGTAGATACGCAGTATTTT CASSPPATGAVDTQYF
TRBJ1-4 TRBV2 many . TGTGCCAGCAGTGAATTGGAAGCTGGTGAAAAACTGTTTTTT CASSELEAGEKLFF
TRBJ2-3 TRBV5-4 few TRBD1 TGTGCCAGCAGCCCCCGGAGACAGGGGGCAGGAGATACGCAGTATTTT CASSPRRQGAGDTQYF
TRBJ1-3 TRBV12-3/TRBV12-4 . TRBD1 TGTGCCAGCAGTTGGGGACAGAGCTACTCTGGAAACACCATATATTTT CASSWGQSYSGNTIYF
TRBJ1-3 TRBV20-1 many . TGCAGTGCTAGGCGGGGAGGCTCTGGAAACACCATATATTTT CSARRGGSGNTIYF
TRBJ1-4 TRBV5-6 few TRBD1 TGTGCCAGCAGTACAGGGGCCCTCAATGAAAAACTGTTTTTT CASSTGALNEKLFF
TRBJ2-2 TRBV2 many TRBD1 TGTGCCAGCAGTGTACGGACAGGGCGGAGCGGGGAGCTGTTTTTT CASSVRTGRSGELFF
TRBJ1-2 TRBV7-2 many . TGTGCCAGCAGTAGGGGACGATTGGCCGAGGGCTACACCTTC CASSRGRLAEGYTF
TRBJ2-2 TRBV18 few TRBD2 TGTGCCAGCTCACCATGGCAGACGGGGACTAGCGGGAACACCGGGGAGCTGTTTTTT CASSPWQTGTSGNTGELFF
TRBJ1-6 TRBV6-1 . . TGTGCCAGCACCCTAGGTGTGGGGCCTACTTATAATTCACCCCTCCACTTT CASTLGVGPTYNSPLHF
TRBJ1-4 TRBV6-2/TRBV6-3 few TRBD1 TGTGCCAGCAGTTGGAGCCAGGGGGATGAAAAACTGTTTTTT CASSWSQGDEKLFF
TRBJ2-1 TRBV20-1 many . TGCAGTGCTGAGGGGGACTCAGCCTACAATGAGCAGTTCTTC CSAEGDSAYNEQFF
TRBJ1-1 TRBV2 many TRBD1 TGTGCCACCCGGGACAGGGGGCCGAACACTGAAGCTTTCTTT CATRDRGPNTEAFF
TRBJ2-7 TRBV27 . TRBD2 TGTGCCAGCAGTTTTAGGACTAGCGGCACCTACGAGCAGTACTTC CASSFRTSGTYEQYF
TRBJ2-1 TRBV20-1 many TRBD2 TGCAGTCCCCATCGGGGAGGGCCCTTAAATGAGCAGTTCTTC CSPHRGGPLNEQFF
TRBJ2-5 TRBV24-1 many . TGTGCCACCAGTGGTGGTGGAGGGGAGACCCAGTACTTC CATSGGGGETQYF
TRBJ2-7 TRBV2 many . TGTGCCAGCAGTGTGGGAGTCTGGTACGAGCAGTACTTC CASSVGVWYEQYF
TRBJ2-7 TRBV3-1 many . TGTGCCAGCAGCCAACAACAGCTCTCCTACGAGCAGTACTTC CASSQQQLSYEQYF
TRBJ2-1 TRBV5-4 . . TGTGCCAGCCGACCCCCCAGAACCGGTGAGCAGTTCTTC CASRPPRTGEQFF
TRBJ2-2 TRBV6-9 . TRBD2 TGTGCCAGCAGTTCCGGGACTAGCGGGAGTCTCCGCGGGGAGCTGTTTTTT CASSSGTSGSLRGELFF
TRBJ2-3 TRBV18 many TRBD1 TGTGCCAGCTCCAGGGACAGTAGGAAAACAGATACGCAGTATTTT CASSRDSRKTDTQYF
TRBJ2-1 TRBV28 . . TGTGCCAGCAGCTCAGGGGGAGGGGCCGCGGGGTACGAGCAGTTCTTC CASSSGGGAAGYEQFF
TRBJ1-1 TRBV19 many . TGTGCCAGTAGTATAGATGGCCTCATGAACACTGAAGCTTTCTTT CASSIDGLMNTEAFF
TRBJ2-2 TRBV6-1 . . TGTGCCAGCAGTCGACAGCGGCCGAACACCGGGGAGCTGTTTTTT CASSRQRPNTGELFF
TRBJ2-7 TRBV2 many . TGTGCCAGCAGTTCCAGGACAGCCCGGGGGCAGTACTTC CASSSRTARGQYF
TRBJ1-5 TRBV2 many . TGTGCCAGCAGTCTATCAGGGTACAATCAGCCCCAGCATTTT CASSLSGYNQPQHF
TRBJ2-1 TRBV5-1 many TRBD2 TGCGCCAGCAGCCCGGGACTAGCGGGAGGAGGTAGGCAGTTCTTC CASSPGLAGGGRQFF
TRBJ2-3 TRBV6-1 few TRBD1 TGTGCCAGCAGTGAAGCTCCGTCCGGGACAGGGTTGATGAATACGCAGTATTTT CASSEAPSGTGLMNTQYF
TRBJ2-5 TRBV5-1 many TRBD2 TGCGCCAGCACCTCCCGGGGGGAGGGAAGAGAGACCCAGTACTTC CASTSRGEGRETQYF
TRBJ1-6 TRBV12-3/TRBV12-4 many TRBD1 TGTGCCAGCAGTTTACGGACAGGGCGCTCCTATAATTCACCCCTCCACTTT CASSLRTGRSYNSPLHF
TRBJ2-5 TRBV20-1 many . TGCAGTGCTAAAGGGCCTAGGGGGTGGGAGACCCAGTACTTC CSAKGPRGWETQYF
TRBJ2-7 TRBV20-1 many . TGCAGTGCTAGGGGTCAGGGGAGAGAGCAGTACTTC CSARGQGREQYF
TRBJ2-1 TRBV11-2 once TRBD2 TGTGCCAGCAGCTTAGAAAGTAGCGGGAACTACAATGAGCAGTTCTTC CASSLESSGNYNEQFF
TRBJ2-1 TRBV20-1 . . TGCAGTGCTAGAGATGTCTATGAGCAGTTCTTC CSARDVYEQFF
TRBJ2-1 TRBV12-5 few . TGTGCTAGTGCCCCGACCTACAATGAGCAGTTCTTC CASAPTYNEQFF
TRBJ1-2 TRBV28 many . TGTGCCAGCAGTTTACCTGGTGGGAACTATGGCTACACCTTC CASSLPGGNYGYTF
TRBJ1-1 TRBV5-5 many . TGTGCCAGCGCAGGACGGAACTCCATGAACACTGAAGCTTTCTTT CASAGRNSMNTEAFF
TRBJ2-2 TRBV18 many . TGTGCCAGCTCACCGATGCGGGCTAGCGACACCGGGGAGCTGTTTTTT CASSPMRASDTGELFF